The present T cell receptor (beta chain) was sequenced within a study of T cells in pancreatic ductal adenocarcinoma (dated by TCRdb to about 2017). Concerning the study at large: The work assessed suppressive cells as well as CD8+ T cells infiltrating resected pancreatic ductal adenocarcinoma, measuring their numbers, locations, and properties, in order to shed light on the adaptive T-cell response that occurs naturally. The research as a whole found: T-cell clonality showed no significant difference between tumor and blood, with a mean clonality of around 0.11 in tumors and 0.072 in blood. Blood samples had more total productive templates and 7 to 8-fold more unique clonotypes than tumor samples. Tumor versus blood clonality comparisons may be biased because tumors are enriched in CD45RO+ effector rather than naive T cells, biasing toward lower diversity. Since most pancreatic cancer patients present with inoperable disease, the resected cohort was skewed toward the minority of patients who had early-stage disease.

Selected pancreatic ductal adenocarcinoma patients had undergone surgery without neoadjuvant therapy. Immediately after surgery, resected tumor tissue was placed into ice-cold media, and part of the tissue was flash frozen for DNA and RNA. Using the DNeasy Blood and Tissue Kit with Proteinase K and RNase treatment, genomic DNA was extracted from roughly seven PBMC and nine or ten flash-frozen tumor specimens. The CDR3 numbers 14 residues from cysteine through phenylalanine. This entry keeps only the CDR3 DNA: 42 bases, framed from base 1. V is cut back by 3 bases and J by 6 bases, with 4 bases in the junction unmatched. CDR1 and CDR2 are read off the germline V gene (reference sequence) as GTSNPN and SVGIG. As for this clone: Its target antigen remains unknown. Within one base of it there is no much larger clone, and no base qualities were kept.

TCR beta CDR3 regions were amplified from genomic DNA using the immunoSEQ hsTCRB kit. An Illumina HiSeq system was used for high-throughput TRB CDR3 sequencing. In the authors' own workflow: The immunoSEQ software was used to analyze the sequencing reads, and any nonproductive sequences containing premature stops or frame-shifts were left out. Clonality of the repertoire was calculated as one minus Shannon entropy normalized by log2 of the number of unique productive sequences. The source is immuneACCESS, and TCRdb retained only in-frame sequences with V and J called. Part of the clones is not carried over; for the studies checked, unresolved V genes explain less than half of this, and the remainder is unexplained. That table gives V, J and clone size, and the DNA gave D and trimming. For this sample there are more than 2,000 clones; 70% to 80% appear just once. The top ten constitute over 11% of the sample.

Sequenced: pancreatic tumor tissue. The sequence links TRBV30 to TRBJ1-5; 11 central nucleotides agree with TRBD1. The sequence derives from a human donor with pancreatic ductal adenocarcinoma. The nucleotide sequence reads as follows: TGTGCCTGGAGGGACAGGGGGCGGGTTCAGCCCCAGCATTTT. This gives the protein CAWRDRGRVQPQHF.